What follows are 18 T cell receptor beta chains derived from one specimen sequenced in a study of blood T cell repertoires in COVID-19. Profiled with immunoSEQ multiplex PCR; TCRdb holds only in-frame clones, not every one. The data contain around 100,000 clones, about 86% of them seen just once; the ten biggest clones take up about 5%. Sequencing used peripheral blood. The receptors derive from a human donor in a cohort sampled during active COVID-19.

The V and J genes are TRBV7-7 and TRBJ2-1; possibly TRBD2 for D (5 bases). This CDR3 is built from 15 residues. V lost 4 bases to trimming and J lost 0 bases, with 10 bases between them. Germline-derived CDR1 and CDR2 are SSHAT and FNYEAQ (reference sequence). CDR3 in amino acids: CASSSSPGSYNEQFF. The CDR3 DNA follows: TGTGCCAGCAGCTCTAGCCCTGGCTCCTACAATGAGCAGTTCTTC.

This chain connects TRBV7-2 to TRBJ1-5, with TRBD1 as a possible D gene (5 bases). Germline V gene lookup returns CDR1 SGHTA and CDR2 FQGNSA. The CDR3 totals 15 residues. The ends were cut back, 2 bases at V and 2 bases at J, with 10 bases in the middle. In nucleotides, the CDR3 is TGTGCCAGCAGCTTACAGGGTGGGGGCAATCAGCCCCAGCATTTT. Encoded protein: CASSLQGGGNQPQHF.

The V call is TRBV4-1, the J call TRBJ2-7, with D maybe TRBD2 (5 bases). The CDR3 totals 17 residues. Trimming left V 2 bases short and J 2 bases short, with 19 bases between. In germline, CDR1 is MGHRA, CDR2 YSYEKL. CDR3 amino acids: CASSQRTAPEGTYEQYF. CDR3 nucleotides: TGCGCCAGCAGCCAAAGAACGGCCCCTGAGGGAACCTACGAGCAGTACTTC.

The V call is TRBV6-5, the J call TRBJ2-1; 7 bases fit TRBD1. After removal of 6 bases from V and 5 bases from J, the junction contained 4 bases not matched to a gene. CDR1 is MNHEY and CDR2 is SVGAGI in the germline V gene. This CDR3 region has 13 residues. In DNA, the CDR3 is TGTGCCAGCAGGCCGGACAGGAACAATGAGCAGTTCTTC. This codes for CASRPDRNNEQFF.

The DNA of the CDR3 is TGTGCCAGCAGCTTAGAACTAGCGGGGGGCAATGAGCAGTTCTTC. Amino acid sequence: CASSLELAGGNEQFF. V gene TRBV11-3 combines with J gene TRBJ2-1, with 12 bases fitting TRBD2. The germline gives CDR1 SGHNT, CDR2 YENEEA. The trim removed 0 bases at V and 6 bases at J, leaving 0 bases unmatched. There are 15 residues in the CDR3.

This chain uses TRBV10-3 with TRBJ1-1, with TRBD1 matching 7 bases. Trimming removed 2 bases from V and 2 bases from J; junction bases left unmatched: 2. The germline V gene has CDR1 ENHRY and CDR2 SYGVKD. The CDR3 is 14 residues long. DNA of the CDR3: TGTGCCATCAGTGAGCGGGACAGTAACACTGAAGCTTTCTTT. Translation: CAISERDSNTEAFF.

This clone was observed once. DNA for the CDR3: TGTGCCAGCAGTTTCAGGGACAGGGAAGGACAGCCCCAGCATTTT. Translated, it gives CASSFRDREGQPQHF. The J gene is TRBJ1-5, the V gene TRBV28; 9 bases are shared with TRBD1. This CDR3 region has 15 residues. Germline assignment: CDR1 MDHEN and CDR2 SYDVKM. V lost 3 bases to trimming and J lost 7 bases; unmatched junction nucleotides: 7.

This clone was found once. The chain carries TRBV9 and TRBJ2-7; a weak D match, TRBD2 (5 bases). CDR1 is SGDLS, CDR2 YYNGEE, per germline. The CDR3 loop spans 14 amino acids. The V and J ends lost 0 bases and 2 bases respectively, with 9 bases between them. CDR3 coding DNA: TGTGCCAGCAGCGTAGCGGGATTACCCTACGAGCAGTACTTC. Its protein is CASSVAGLPYEQYF. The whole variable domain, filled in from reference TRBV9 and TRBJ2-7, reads DSGVTQTPKHLITATGQRVTLRCSPRSGDLSVYWYQQSLDQGLQFLIQYYNGEERAKGNILERFSAQQFPDLHSELNLSSLELGDSALYFCASSVAGLPYEQYFGPGTRLTVT.

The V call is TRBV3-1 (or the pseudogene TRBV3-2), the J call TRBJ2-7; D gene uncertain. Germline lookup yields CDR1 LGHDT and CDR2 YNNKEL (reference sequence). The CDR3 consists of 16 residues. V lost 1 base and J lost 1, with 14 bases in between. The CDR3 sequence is CASSQGVLHHSYEQYF. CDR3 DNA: TGTGCCAGCAGCCAAGGAGTCCTTCACCATTCCTACGAGCAGTACTTC.

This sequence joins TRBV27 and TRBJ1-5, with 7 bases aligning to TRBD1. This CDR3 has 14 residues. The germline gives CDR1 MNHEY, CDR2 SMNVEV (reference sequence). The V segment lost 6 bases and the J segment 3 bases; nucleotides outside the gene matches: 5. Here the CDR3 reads CASSRDSFNQPQHF. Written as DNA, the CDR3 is TGTGCCAGCAGCCGGGACAGTTTCAATCAGCCCCAGCATTTT.

The CDR3 reads CAFNRDRWTGELFF. CDR3 DNA sequence: TGTGCCTTCAACCGGGACAGGTGGACCGGGGAGCTGTTTTTT. The chain has TRBV30 and TRBJ2-2; TRBD1 agrees at 8 bases. The length of the CDR3 is 14 residues. After removal of 7 bases from V and 5 bases from J, the junction contained 9 bases not matched to a gene. Germline V CDR1 and CDR2: GTSNPN, SVGIG (reference sequence).

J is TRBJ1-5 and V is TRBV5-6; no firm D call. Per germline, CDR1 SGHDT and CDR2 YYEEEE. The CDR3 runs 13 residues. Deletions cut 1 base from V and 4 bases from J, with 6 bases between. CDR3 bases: TGTGCCAGCAGCTTGACTCAAAATCAGCCCCAGCATTTT. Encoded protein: CASSLTQNQPQHF.

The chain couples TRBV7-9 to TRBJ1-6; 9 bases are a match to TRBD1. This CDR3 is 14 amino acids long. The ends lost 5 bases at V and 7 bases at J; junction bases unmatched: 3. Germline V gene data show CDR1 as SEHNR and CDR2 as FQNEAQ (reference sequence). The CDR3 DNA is TGTGCCAGCAGCCAGACAGGGGGGAATTCACCCCTCCACTTT. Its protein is CASSQTGGNSPLHF.

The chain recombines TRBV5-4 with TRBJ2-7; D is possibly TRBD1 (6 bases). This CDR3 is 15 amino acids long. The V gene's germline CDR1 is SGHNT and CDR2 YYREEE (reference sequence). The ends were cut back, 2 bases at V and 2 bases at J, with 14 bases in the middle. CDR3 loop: CASSLGTPPAYEQYF. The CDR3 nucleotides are TGTGCCAGCAGCTTAGGGACACCGCCAGCCTACGAGCAGTACTTC. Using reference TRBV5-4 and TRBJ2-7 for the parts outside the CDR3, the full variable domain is ETGVTQSPTHLIKTRGQQVTLRCSSQSGHNTVSWYQQALGQGPQFIFQYYREEENGRGNFPPRFSGLQFPNYSSELNVNALELDDSALYLCASSLGTPPAYEQYFGPGTRLTVT.

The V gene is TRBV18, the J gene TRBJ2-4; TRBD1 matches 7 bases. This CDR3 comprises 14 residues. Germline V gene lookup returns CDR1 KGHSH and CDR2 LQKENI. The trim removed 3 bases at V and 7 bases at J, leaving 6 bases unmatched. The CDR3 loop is CASSPTTGSNIQYF. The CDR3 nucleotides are TGTGCCAGCTCACCTACGACAGGGTCGAACATTCAGTACTTC.

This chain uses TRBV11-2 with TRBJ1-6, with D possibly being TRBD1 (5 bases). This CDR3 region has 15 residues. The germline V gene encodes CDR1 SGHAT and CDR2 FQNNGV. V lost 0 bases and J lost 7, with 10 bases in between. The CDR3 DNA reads TGTGCCAGCAGCTTAGAAGGGGCGGTGAATTCACCCCTCCACTTT. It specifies CASSLEGAVNSPLHF.

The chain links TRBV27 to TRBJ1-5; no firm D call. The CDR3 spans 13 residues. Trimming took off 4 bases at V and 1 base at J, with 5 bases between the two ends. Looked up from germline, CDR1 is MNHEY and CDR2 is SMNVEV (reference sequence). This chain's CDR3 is CASSSRSNQPQHF. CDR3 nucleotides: TGTGCCAGCAGTTCCCGGAGCAATCAGCCCCAGCATTTT.

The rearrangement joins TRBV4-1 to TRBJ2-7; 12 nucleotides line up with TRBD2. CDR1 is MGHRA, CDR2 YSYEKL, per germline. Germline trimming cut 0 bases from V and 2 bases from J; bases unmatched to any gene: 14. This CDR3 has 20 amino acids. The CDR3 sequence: CASSQDWWKLAGGWTYEQYF. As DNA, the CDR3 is TGCGCCAGCAGCCAAGATTGGTGGAAGCTAGCGGGAGGGTGGACCTACGAGCAGTACTTC.